This TCR beta chain was sequenced during a study of blood T cell repertoires in COVID-19. Libraries were prepared by immunoSEQ multiplex PCR; TCRdb keeps only in-frame clonotypes and omits some of them. This sample has approximately 150,000 clones; approximately 79% occur once, and the top ten carry around 19%. The receptor comes from a woman in her 70s in a cohort exposed to, infected with or recovered from COVID-19 (not recorded which). Source material: PBMCs or T cells enriched from blood (not recorded which).

This chain's CDR3 is CASSYASGIYEQYF. The CDR3 DNA is TGTGCCAGCAGTTATGCTAGCGGGATCTACGAGCAGTACTTC. The chain combines TRBV6-5 with TRBJ2-7; 9 nucleotides match TRBD2. The germline V gene encodes CDR1 MNHEY and CDR2 SVGAGI. V lost 3 bases to trimming and J lost 3 bases; unmatched junction nucleotides: 3. This CDR3 has 14 residues.